This note documents a single TCR beta chain sequence. Its antigen is not identified. Just one base apart from a much larger clone, this may be a read error. This entry belongs to a study of molecular identifiers for immune sequencing clone quantification. The study, taken as a whole, reports: Clones that had above 20 RNA copies took up over 98% of effector molecules but under 1% in naive cells. Because of identical TCR molecules sharing a barcode, sizes of highly expanded clones could be underestimated.

The CDR3 covers 13 residues. Germline assignment: CDR1 PRHDT and CDR2 FYEKMQ (reference sequence). Trimming left V 7 bases short and J 6 bases short, with 15 bases between. Generation of bulk TCR libraries relied on previously described methods and listed TCR primers. Via MiXCR, TCRdb re-called the PCR reads, giving one row per CDR3 protein. The sample consists of a few hundred thousand distinct CDR3 sequences, 25% of them appearing once. The J gene is TRBJ2-5, the V gene TRBV13; D gene unclear. The receptor was isolated from a human donor in good health. Some libraries in this study had Jurkat cell RNA spiked in. Sequencing input: naive CD8+ T cells from blood, with Jurkat cell RNA spiked in. Subset in this sample: FACS-sorted CD8+CD4-CCR7+CD45RA+ naive T cells. The CDR3 coding sequence is TGTGCCAGCAACCAAAACGAGGATAAGACCCAGTACTTC. It encodes CASNQNEDKTQYF.